What follows are 21 T cell receptor beta chains derived from one specimen sequenced in a study of cytomegalovirus exposure and HLA in healthy donors. The protocol was immunoSEQ multiplex PCR, while the TCRdb copy is restricted to in-frame clones and leaves out a portion. This sample has under 250,000 clones; around four fifths occur once, and the top ten carry around 5.5%. Sequenced: PBMCs. The receptors stem from a woman aged 18-29 years in good health and CMV-seronegative.

CDR3 DNA sequence: TGTGCCAGCAGCGTAGTCGCTGACGCGAACACCGGGGAGCTGTTTTTT. It codes for CASSVVADANTGELFF. The chain links TRBV9 to TRBJ2-2; D uncertain. In germline, CDR1 is SGDLS, CDR2 YYNGEE. The V end lost 0 bases, the J end lost 0 bases, and 9 bases lay between the germline ends. The CDR3 is 16 amino acids.

This clone was recorded only once. The chain is built from TRBV2 and TRBJ2-3; D could derive from TRBD1 or TRBD2 (5 bases each). Between the trimmed V and J ends, which lost 4 bases and 4 bases, there was a span of 6 bases. Germline assignment: CDR1 SNHLY and CDR2 FYNNEI. The CDR3 has 12 residues. The CDR3 region is CASSGDPDTQYF. In DNA form, the CDR3 reads TGTGCCAGCAGTGGGGACCCAGATACGCAGTATTTT.

The chain joins TRBV19 to TRBJ2-3, with a weak D call TRBD2 (6 bases). The CDR3 contains 17 residues. CDR1 and CDR2 (germline): LNHDA, SQIVND (reference sequence). V lost 7 bases and J lost 2, with 22 bases in between. CDR3 region: CASTNSIGDFYTDTQYF. The CDR3 nucleotides read TGTGCCAGTACCAATTCCATTGGGGACTTTTACACAGATACGCAGTATTTT.

This chain connects TRBV5-1 to TRBJ2-7; D is unresolved. This CDR3 is 12 amino acids long. From germline, CDR1 is SGHRS and CDR2 YFSETQ. V lost 0 bases to trimming and J lost 2 bases, with 3 bases between them. The CDR3 reads CASSLGTYEQYF. The CDR3 DNA reads as TGCGCCAGCAGCTTGGGAACCTACGAGCAGTACTTC.

V is TRBV5-1 and J is TRBJ1-2, with D possibly TRBD1 on 5 matching bases. This CDR3 is built from 14 residues. CDR1 is SGHRS and CDR2 is YFSETQ in the germline V gene. Trimming took off 5 bases at V and 5 bases at J, with 16 bases between the two ends. The CDR3 is CASSYRTGIYGYTF. As DNA, the CDR3 is TGCGCCAGCAGTTACAGGACGGGAATTTATGGCTACACCTTC.

The CDR3 sequence is CASSPPGEREAGEQYF. For the CDR3, the DNA is TGTGCCAGCTCACCACCTGGGGAGCGGGAGGCCGGGGAGCAGTACTTC. J is TRBJ2-7 and V is TRBV18, with TRBD2 matching 9 bases. Looked up from germline, CDR1 is KGHSH and CDR2 is LQKENI. After removal of 0 bases from V and 7 bases from J, the junction contained 10 bases not matched to a gene. The CDR3 runs to 16 residues.

The chain uses TRBV6-1 and TRBJ1-2; no clear D. The germline V gene encodes CDR1 MNHNS and CDR2 SASEGT. The germline V and J ends were trimmed by 6 bases and 4 bases, with 15 bases remaining between them. This CDR3 spans 14 amino acids. The CDR3 DNA reads TGTGCCAGCAGCCGGGGTAGGGTGCCCTATGGCTACACCTTC. Protein product: CASSRGRVPYGYTF.

The chain recombines TRBV6-5 with TRBJ1-1, with D tentatively TRBD1 (5 bases). Germline V gives CDR1 MNHEY, CDR2 SVGAGI. V lost 6 bases and J lost 1, with 15 bases in between. The CDR3 spans 15 residues. CDR3 bases: TGTGCCAGCAGATACGACAGTACCCAGAACACTGAAGCTTTCTTT. It is translated as CASRYDSTQNTEAFF.

The chain has TRBV5-1 and TRBJ1-2, with unresolved D. Germline lookup yields CDR1 SGHRS and CDR2 YFSETQ. V lost 0 bases, J lost 8 bases, and 11 bases lay in between. The CDR3 has 13 amino acids. In nucleotides, the CDR3 is TGCGCCAGCAGCTTGGTTGGAGGAGAGGGCTACACCTTC. It codes for CASSLVGGEGYTF.

This clone has just a few counts. This chain connects TRBV18 to TRBJ1-1, with D possibly being TRBD1 (5 bases). This CDR3 is 15 amino acids long. Trimming took off 3 bases at V and 3 bases at J, with 14 bases between the two ends. Looked up from germline, CDR1 is KGHSH and CDR2 is LQKENI. The CDR3: CASSPHPLGDTEAFF. CDR3 nucleotides: TGTGCCAGCTCACCCCACCCGCTAGGGGACACTGAAGCTTTCTTT.

Only a few counts were recorded for this clone. The genes are TRBV5-1 and TRBJ1-2, with 10 bases that match TRBD1. Trimming removed 0 bases from V and 8 bases from J; junction bases left unmatched: 10. Germline CDR1 is SGHRS and CDR2 is YFSETQ. This CDR3 has 16 amino acids. CDR3 in amino acids: CASSLDPGTGVEGYTF. The CDR3 DNA follows: TGCGCCAGCAGCTTGGACCCCGGGACAGGGGTAGAAGGCTACACCTTC.

The chain uses TRBV19 and TRBJ2-1, with D possibly TRBD2 on 5 matching bases. The length of the CDR3 is 17 residues. V was shortened by 1 base and J by 0 bases, with 13 bases between the two germline ends. CDR1 is LNHDA and CDR2 is SQIVND in the germline V gene (reference sequence). Here the CDR3 DNA reads TGTGCCAGTAGTATAGGTGGACTCAAGAGCTCCTACAATGAGCAGTTCTTC. Its protein is CASSIGGLKSSYNEQFF.

The chain combines TRBV27 with TRBJ2-7; 8 bases align to TRBD1. Looked up from germline, CDR1 is MNHEY and CDR2 is SMNVEV (reference sequence). Trimming took 4 bases from V and 0 from J; bases not matched to a gene: 5. This CDR3 region has 15 residues. The CDR3 DNA reads TGTGCCAGCAGTTGGGGCACAGGGGGCTCCTACGAGCAGTACTTC. This sequence encodes CASSWGTGGSYEQYF.

The chain combines TRBV13 with TRBJ2-7, with D uncertain. Germline CDR1 is PRHDT and CDR2 is FYEKMQ (reference sequence). The length of the CDR3 is 14 residues. Deletions cut 1 base from V and 0 bases from J, with 7 bases between. CDR3: CASSLAKSSYEQYF. The DNA for the CDR3 is TGTGCCAGCAGCTTAGCCAAGAGCTCCTACGAGCAGTACTTC.

This chain links TRBV5-4 with TRBJ2-3; TRBD2 might be the D (8 bases). Germline CDR1 and CDR2: SGHNT and YYREEE (reference sequence). The germline V and J ends were trimmed by 0 bases and 3 bases, with 23 bases remaining between them. CDR3 length: 19 amino acids. This CDR3 reads CASSLGQGIVRGGTDTQYF. Written as DNA, the CDR3 is TGTGCCAGCAGCTTGGGACAGGGAATAGTCCGGGGGGGGACAGATACGCAGTATTTT.

V gene TRBV6-1 combines with J gene TRBJ2-1, with 7 bases aligning to TRBD2. Germline V gives CDR1 MNHNS, CDR2 SASEGT. V lost 4 bases to trimming and J lost 9 bases; unmatched junction nucleotides: 6. There are 13 residues in the CDR3. CDR3 nucleotides: TGTGCCAGCAGTGCCCGACTAGCAGGTGAGCAGTTCTTC. Its protein is CASSARLAGEQFF.

This clone was recorded a few times. The CDR3 protein is CASSQVLRYGYTF. The CDR3 DNA sequence: TGCGCCAGCAGCCAAGTGCTAAGGTATGGCTACACCTTC. This chain links TRBV4-1 with TRBJ1-2; D unclear. Germline V gene data show CDR1 as MGHRA and CDR2 as YSYEKL. With 1 base removed from V and 5 bases from J, the gap between germline ends came to 8 bases. The CDR3 is 13 residues long.

The chain couples TRBV29-1 to TRBJ1-1; D is unclear. The ends were cut back, 7 bases at V and 1 base at J, with 13 bases in the middle. Germline lookup yields CDR1 SQVTM and CDR2 ANQGSEA. The CDR3 extends over 13 amino acids. The CDR3 here is CSGSRSENTEAFF. DNA for the CDR3: TGCAGCGGCAGCCGGTCTGAGAACACTGAAGCTTTCTTT.

The chain combines TRBV6-5 with TRBJ1-2; 10 bases align to TRBD1. The trim removed 5 bases at V and 7 bases at J, leaving 7 bases unmatched. Per germline, CDR1 MNHEY and CDR2 SVGAGI. The CDR3 totals 14 residues. CDR3 bases: TGTGCCAGCAGTCTCCGACAGGGGGCGGCTGGCTACACCTTC. Its translation: CASSLRQGAAGYTF.

V usage is TRBV2 and J usage is TRBJ2-1, with TRBD2 matching over 9 bases. The V gene end was trimmed by 6 bases and the J gene end by 8 bases; junction bases not matched to a gene: 17. The CDR3 contains 17 residues. Germline assignment: CDR1 SNHLY and CDR2 FYNNEI. The CDR3 DNA sequence: TGTGCCAGCAGCCACCAAGTCGGGCTAGCGGGAATATATGAGCAGTTCTTC. Protein product: CASSHQVGLAGIYEQFF.

CDR3 sequence reads: CASSPTTSRGGTEAFF. The CDR3 coding sequence is TGTGCCAGCTCACCAACAACCTCCCGAGGGGGCACTGAAGCTTTCTTT. The chain links TRBV18 to TRBJ1-1; a possible D gene is TRBD1 (6 bases). The CDR3 loop spans 16 amino acids. Trimming cost V 2 bases and J 4 bases, with 17 bases left between them. Germline CDR1 KGHSH, CDR2 LQKENI.